The 28 T cell receptor beta chains given below trace back to one sample, sequenced in a study of T cell changes during pregnancy in multiple sclerosis. Generated by immunoSEQ multiplex PCR, the TCRdb table keeps only in-frame clones and is missing some. The sample contains some 85,000 clones, 80% to 95% of which appear only once. The sample here was peripheral blood, taken in the second trimester of pregnancy. Source of these receptors: a female donor in good health, enrolled as a control in a pregnancy study.

V gene TRBV27 combines with J gene TRBJ1-5, with 8 positions matching TRBD1. V was clipped by 6 bases and J by 7 bases; unmatched bases: 14. This CDR3 comprises 16 residues. The germline V gene has CDR1 MNHEY and CDR2 SMNVEV (reference sequence). The chain's CDR3 is CASSSTTRGQWQPQHF. The CDR3 region has the DNA TGTGCCAGCAGCTCCACTACCAGGGGGCAATGGCAGCCCCAGCATTTT.

The chain employs TRBV2 and TRBJ2-7; the match to TRBD1 covers 10 bases. Germline V gives CDR1 SNHLY, CDR2 FYNNEI. This CDR3 region has 15 residues. After removal of 8 bases from V and 0 bases from J, the junction contained 7 bases not matched to a gene. The CDR3 region has the DNA TGTGCCAGCTTGGGGACAGGGGTAAGCTCCTACGAGCAGTACTTC. It translates to CASLGTGVSSYEQYF.

This clone came up a few times. The rearrangement links TRBV7-9 to TRBJ1-1; no clear D gene. The V end was cut by 8 bases, the J end by 7 bases, with 11 bases between. The CDR3 has 11 residues. Germline V gene sequence: CDR1 SEHNR, CDR2 FQNEAQ (reference sequence). The CDR3: CASREVFEAFF. CDR3 in DNA: TGTGCCAGCCGGGAGGTTTTTGAAGCTTTCTTT.

The chain has TRBV7-9 and TRBJ2-2; no clear D. The germline CDR1 and CDR2 sequences are SEHNR and FQNEAQ (reference sequence). The CDR3 runs 15 residues. V lost 2 bases and J 1 base, leaving 8 bases between the germline ends. The CDR3 DNA follows: TGTGCCAGCAGCTTATCCCACTTGAACACCGGGGAGCTGTTTTTT. Protein: CASSLSHLNTGELFF.

The V call is TRBV5-1, the J call TRBJ1-6; perhaps TRBD1 as D (6 bases). Germline V CDR1 and CDR2: SGHRS, YFSETQ. This CDR3 has 17 amino acids. Trimming pared 4 bases from V and 0 bases from J, leaving 14 bases between. This CDR3 is CASSPHRESSYNSPLHF. CDR3 nucleotides: TGCGCCAGCAGCCCTCACAGGGAGAGCTCCTATAATTCACCCCTCCACTTT.

Only a few counts were recorded for this clone. The V call is TRBV28, the J call TRBJ1-2; D is unresolved. CDR3 length: 14 residues. V was pared by 6 bases and J by 1 base, with 12 bases between. Germline CDR1 MDHEN, CDR2 SYDVKM. CDR3 protein: CASSPLSVNYGYTF. The DNA of the CDR3 is TGTGCCAGCAGCCCCCTGTCGGTTAACTATGGCTACACCTTC.

V and J are TRBV27 and TRBJ2-1; D may be TRBD1 (6 bases). Germline values: CDR1 MNHEY, CDR2 SMNVEV (reference sequence). This CDR3 has 14 amino acids. V lost 3 bases and J lost 5, with 11 bases in between. CDR3 residues: CASSLVRGDNEQFF. Written as DNA, the CDR3 is TGTGCCAGCAGTTTGGTCAGGGGTGACAATGAGCAGTTCTTC.

V usage is TRBV15 and J usage is TRBJ2-7; 10 positions agree with TRBD1. The V and J ends lost 2 bases and 7 bases, in that order; junction bases with no gene match: 5. The CDR3 is 14 amino acids. The germline CDR1 and CDR2 sequences are LNHNV and YYDKDF (reference sequence). The CDR3 DNA reads TGTGCCACCAGCAGAACCGGGACAGGGGAAGAGCAGTACTTC. Its translation is CATSRTGTGEEQYF.

V gene TRBV13 combines with J gene TRBJ1-1, with 10 positions matching TRBD1. Looked up from germline, CDR1 is PRHDT and CDR2 is FYEKMQ (reference sequence). This CDR3 is 14 amino acids long. V shed 5 bases and J 6 bases; nucleotides not matched to a gene: 6. CDR3 sequence reads: CASSNRQGAAEAFF. The CDR3 DNA is TGTGCCAGCAGCAACCGACAGGGGGCGGCTGAAGCTTTCTTT. The full variable domain, completed using reference TRBV13 and TRBJ1-1, is AAGVIQSPRHLIKEKRETATLKCYPIPRHDTVYWYQQGPGQDPQFLISFYEKMQSDKGSIPDRFSAQQFSDYHSELNMSSLELGDSALYFCASSNRQGAAEAFFGQGTRLTVV.

J is TRBJ2-5 and V is TRBV5-1; TRBD2 matches at 11 bases. This CDR3 contains 16 residues. The junction had 4 bases not matched to a gene; V was cut back by 2 bases and J by 1 base. The germline V gene encodes CDR1 SGHRS and CDR2 YFSETQ. The CDR3 reads CASSLLAGVTQETQYF. The CDR3 DNA reads TGCGCCAGCAGCTTACTAGCGGGGGTTACCCAAGAGACCCAGTACTTC.

V is TRBV9 and J is TRBJ1-4; D possibly corresponds to TRBD1 (5 bases). The CDR3 spans 13 residues. Trimming removed 2 bases at V and 7 bases at J, with 9 bases between. From germline, CDR1 is SGDLS and CDR2 YYNGEE. Here the CDR3 DNA reads TGTGCCAGCAGCGTGCCCCAGGGTGAAAAACTGTTTTTT. Amino acids: CASSVPQGEKLFF.

This chain joins TRBV7-3 and TRBJ2-1; possible D gene TRBD1, 6 bases. Trimming left V 5 bases short and J 2 bases short, with 19 bases between. Germline loops: CDR1 SGHTA, CDR2 FQGTGA. CDR3 length: 17 residues. The chain's CDR3 is CASSHTFQGMAYNEQFF. The CDR3 region has the DNA TGTGCCAGCAGCCATACATTTCAGGGGATGGCCTACAATGAGCAGTTCTTC.

The chain links TRBV7-9 to TRBJ2-1; 7 nucleotides align to TRBD2. The germline gives CDR1 SEHNR, CDR2 FQNEAQ (reference sequence). Trimming at V came to 5 bases and at J to 6 bases, leaving 13 bases not matched to a gene. The length of the CDR3 is 16 residues. CDR3 protein: CASSATSSNPPNEQFF. CDR3 bases: TGTGCCAGCAGCGCGACTAGCTCTAATCCCCCCAATGAGCAGTTCTTC.

The V call is TRBV11-1, the J call TRBJ2-7; 8 bases line up with TRBD1. The V gene's germline CDR1 is SGHAT and CDR2 FQDESV (reference sequence). Unmatched junction bases numbered 5, after V lost 5 bases and J lost 5 bases. The CDR3 totals 13 residues. CDR3 protein: CASSLGQGHEQYF. The CDR3 coding sequence is TGTGCCAGCAGCCTTGGACAGGGACACGAGCAGTACTTC. Full variable domain (remainder filled in from reference TRBV11-1 and TRBJ2-7): EAEVAQSPRYKITEKSQAVAFWCDPISGHATLYWYRQILGQGPELLVQFQDESVVDDSQLPKDRFSAERLKGVDSTLKIQPAELGDSAMYLCASSLGQGHEQYFGPGTRLTVT.

This sequence joins TRBV7-3 and TRBJ2-5; perhaps TRBD1 as D (8 bases). Deletions cut 4 bases from V and 5 bases from J, with 17 bases between. From germline, CDR1 is SGHTA and CDR2 FQGTGA. The CDR3 consists of 15 residues. CDR3 in amino acids: CASSYRGGREETQYF. The CDR3 DNA is TGTGCCAGCAGCTACAGGGGGGGACGAGAGGAGACCCAGTACTTC. The full variable domain, in which reference TRBV7-3 and TRBJ2-5 provide the parts outside the CDR3, is GAGVSQTPSNKVTEKGKYVELRCDPISGHTALYWYRQSLGQGPEFLIYFQGTGAADDSGLPNDRFFAVRPEGSVSTLKIQRTERGDSAVYLCASSYRGGREETQYFGPGTRLLVL.

This chain joins TRBV7-2 and TRBJ2-1; D is unclear. CDR1 and CDR2 from the germline V gene are SGHTA and FQGNSA. The ends were cut back, 0 bases at V and 6 bases at J, with 9 bases in the middle. The CDR3 runs 14 residues. The CDR3 loop reads CASSLALPGNEQFF. CDR3 bases: TGTGCCAGCAGCTTAGCGCTACCCGGCAATGAGCAGTTCTTC. Full variable domain (remainder filled in from reference TRBV7-2 and TRBJ2-1): GAGVSQSPSNKVTEKGKDVELRCDPISGHTALYWYRQSLGQGLEFLIYFQGNSAPDKSGLPSDRFSAERTGGSVSTLTIQRTQQEDSAVYLCASSLALPGNEQFFGPGTRLTVL.

This clone was seen only a few times. The chain employs TRBV18 and TRBJ1-1; 8 positions match TRBD1. Losses at the gene ends were 4 bases for V and 4 bases for J; bases not matched to a gene: 5. The CDR3 runs 14 residues. Germline V CDR1 and CDR2: KGHSH, LQKENI. Here the CDR3 DNA reads TGTGCCAGCTCACTGGACAGGGCGTTCACTGAAGCTTTCTTT. As protein: CASSLDRAFTEAFF.

The genes are TRBV7-3 and TRBJ2-1, with D possibly being TRBD2 (5 bases). Germline assignment: CDR1 SGHTA and CDR2 FQGTGA. The V and J ends lost 1 base and 5 bases respectively, with 6 bases between them. This CDR3 comprises 13 residues. The CDR3 is CASSLIGDNEQFF. The CDR3 coding sequence is TGTGCCAGCAGCTTAATCGGGGACAATGAGCAGTTCTTC.

This chain's CDR3 is CASSQELLAGHRRNTGELFF. In DNA form, the CDR3 reads TGCGCCAGCAGCCAAGAGCTACTAGCGGGACACCGACGGAACACCGGGGAGCTGTTTTTT. The chain recombines TRBV4-3 with TRBJ2-2; 10 nucleotides match TRBD2. After removal of 0 bases from V and 1 base from J, the junction contained 11 bases not matched to a gene. CDR1 LGHNA and CDR2 YSLEER come from the germline V gene. This CDR3 contains 20 residues.

This chain connects TRBV4-3 to TRBJ2-4; tentatively, D is TRBD2 (5 bases). V lost 0 bases and J lost 1, with 10 bases in between. Germline loops: CDR1 LGHNA, CDR2 YSLEER. The CDR3 has 16 residues. In DNA, the CDR3 is TGCGCCAGCAGCCAAGACGGGGAAGGGGCCAAAAACATTCAGTACTTC. It translates to CASSQDGEGAKNIQYF.

The gene calls are TRBV27 and TRBJ2-4; D is unclear. Looked up from germline, CDR1 is MNHEY and CDR2 is SMNVEV (reference sequence). Trimming cost V 7 bases and J 0 bases, with 10 bases left between them. The CDR3 is 14 amino acids. The DNA of the CDR3 is TGTGCCAGCACGAGTGCGGCAGCCAAAAACATTCAGTACTTC. Protein sequence: CASTSAAAKNIQYF.

The chain joins TRBV7-9 to TRBJ2-7, with D possibly matching TRBD1 (6 bases). In germline, CDR1 is SEHNR, CDR2 FQNEAQ (reference sequence). V was trimmed by 7 bases and J by 2 bases, leaving 15 bases between them. This CDR3 has 14 amino acids. For the CDR3, the DNA is TGTGCCAGCACTTCTTATCGGACAGCCTACGAGCAGTACTTC. This translates into CASTSYRTAYEQYF.

J is TRBJ1-2 and V is TRBV4-3; D is perhaps TRBD1 (6 bases). The CDR3 is 18 amino acids. Trimming shortened V by 1 base and J by 4 bases, and 22 bases separated the two germline ends. The germline CDR1 and CDR2 sequences are LGHNA and YSLEER. The CDR3 DNA sequence: TGCGCCAGCAGCCAAGCCGGGCAGGGGAATATAGGTCCCTATGGCTACACCTTC. It encodes CASSQAGQGNIGPYGYTF.

This chain uses TRBV18 with TRBJ1-6, with 7 bases aligning to TRBD1. This CDR3 comprises 13 residues. Per the germline V gene, CDR1 is KGHSH and CDR2 is LQKENI. V was pared by 3 bases and J by 7 bases, with 0 bases of the junction left unmatched. The CDR3 coding sequence is TGTGCCAGCTCACCGGACAGGAATTCACCCCTCCACTTT. Translated: CASSPDRNSPLHF.

This CDR3 reads CASSQGRSNYEQYF. As DNA, the CDR3 is TGTGCCAGCAGCCAAGGGAGAAGCAACTACGAGCAGTACTTC. The chain combines TRBV11-3 with TRBJ2-7; D is perhaps TRBD2 (5 bases). This CDR3 has 14 amino acids. The V and J ends lost 5 bases and 3 bases respectively, with 14 bases between them. Germline V gene lookup returns CDR1 SGHNT and CDR2 YENEEA.

J is TRBJ1-5 and V is TRBV19; D not resolved. CDR1 and CDR2 (germline): LNHDA, SQIVND (reference sequence). This CDR3 is 15 amino acids long. The V end lost 3 bases, the J end lost 2 bases, and 11 bases lay between the germline ends. The CDR3 bases are TGTGCCAGTAGTATGTCGGGGAATGGCAATCAGCCCCAGCATTTT. Its translation: CASSMSGNGNQPQHF.

The J gene is TRBJ1-3, the V gene TRBV2, with a weak D call TRBD1 (5 bases). Per germline, CDR1 SNHLY and CDR2 FYNNEI. V was shortened by 6 bases and J by 2 bases, with 11 bases between the two germline ends. The CDR3 runs 14 residues. This CDR3 reads CASRLGGTGNTIYF. The CDR3 region has the DNA TGTGCCAGCAGGTTGGGGGGGACTGGAAACACCATATATTTT. The whole variable domain, filled in from reference TRBV2 and TRBJ1-3, reads EPEVTQTPSHQVTQMGQEVILRCVPISNHLYFYWYRQILGQKVEFLVSFYNNEISEKSEIFDDQFSVERPDGSNFTLKIRSTKLEDSAMYFCASRLGGTGNTIYFGEGSWLTVV.

This chain joins TRBV18 and TRBJ2-6; tentatively, D is TRBD2 (5 bases). The ends were cut back, 2 bases at V and 0 bases at J, with 8 bases in the middle. Per germline, CDR1 KGHSH and CDR2 LQKENI. This CDR3 spans 16 amino acids. The CDR3 sequence is CASSPTEVSGANVLTF. The CDR3 DNA reads TGTGCCAGCTCACCAACGGAGGTCTCTGGGGCCAACGTCCTGACTTTC.